Shown below are 12 T cell receptor beta chains from a single sample sequenced in a study of blood T cell repertoires in COVID-19. Some clones are missing from TCRdb's copy, which holds only in-frame ones; the method was immunoSEQ multiplex PCR. The sample records 93,000 or so clones, approximately 88% being singletons. The sequenced sample consisted of peripheral blood. The receptors here all came from a woman aged 55 to 70 with acute or convalescent COVID-19.

V usage is TRBV3-1 (or the pseudogene TRBV3-2) and J usage is TRBJ2-3; D is perhaps TRBD2 (5 bases). CDR1 is LGHDT and CDR2 is YNNKEL in the germline V gene (reference sequence). V lost 4 bases and J lost 1, with 15 bases in between. The CDR3 totals 16 residues. CDR3 sequence: CASSRYVGGRTDTQYF. The CDR3 DNA reads TGTGCCAGCAGCCGCTATGTTGGAGGACGCACAGATACGCAGTATTTT.

The rearrangement links TRBV6-6 to TRBJ2-7; 8 bases align to TRBD2. CDR1 is MNHNY and CDR2 is SVGAGI in the germline V gene (reference sequence). The CDR3 length is 13 residues. Unmatched junction bases numbered 2, after V lost 6 bases and J lost 1 base. The CDR3 DNA reads TGTGCCAGCAGGGGCGGGGGGTCCTACGAGCAGTACGTC. It encodes CASRGGGSYEQYV.

V and J are TRBV12-5 and TRBJ1-2; possibly TRBD1 for D (5 bases). The CDR3 covers 15 residues. CDR1 LGHNT and CDR2 FRNRAP come from the germline V gene. V was trimmed by 1 base and J by 8 bases, leaving 17 bases between them. The DNA for the CDR3 is TGTGCTAGTGGTTTGGCAATCGAACAGGACACAGGCTACACCTTC. The encoded protein is CASGLAIEQDTGYTF.

The V gene is TRBV5-1, the J gene TRBJ2-1; tentatively, D is TRBD2 (5 bases). The germline gives CDR1 SGHRS, CDR2 YFSETQ. The CDR3 covers 13 residues. Trimming removed 4 bases at V and 1 base at J, with 6 bases between. The CDR3 sequence is CASSRGSYNEQFF. The CDR3 nucleotides are TGCGCCAGCAGCCGGGGTTCCTACAATGAGCAGTTCTTC.

J is TRBJ1-3 and V is TRBV6-1, with D unresolved. This CDR3 has 14 residues. V was clipped by 6 bases and J by 1 base, with 10 bases between them. Germline CDR1 reads MNHNS; CDR2 reads SASEGT. In DNA form, the CDR3 reads TGTGCCAGCAGCCGGGCGGGTTCTGGAAACACCATATATTTT. This gives the protein CASSRAGSGNTIYF.

The chain links TRBV18 to TRBJ1-1; D not certain. The CDR3 covers 13 residues. Germline V gene data show CDR1 as KGHSH and CDR2 as LQKENI. The ends were cut back, 0 bases at V and 6 bases at J, with 8 bases in the middle. CDR3 sequence reads: CASSPPRRAEAFF. In DNA form, the CDR3 reads TGTGCCAGCTCACCACCGAGGAGGGCTGAAGCTTTCTTT.

The V and J genes are TRBV9 and TRBJ2-5; no definite D call. The CDR3 extends over 12 amino acids. Trimming cost V 4 bases and J 2 bases, with 6 bases left between them. The germline V gene encodes CDR1 SGDLS and CDR2 YYNGEE. CDR3 sequence reads: CASSLNQETQYF. CDR3 sequence (DNA): TGTGCCAGCAGCCTTAATCAAGAGACCCAGTACTTC.

The chain is built from TRBV6-1 and TRBJ1-5, with 7 positions matching TRBD1. The V gene's germline CDR1 is MNHNS and CDR2 SASEGT. The CDR3 contains 15 residues. Losses at the gene ends were 2 bases for V and 5 bases for J; bases not matched to a gene: 6. The CDR3 DNA follows: TGTGCCAGCAGTGAAAGTGGGACAGCCTATCAGCCCCAGCATTTT. It codes for CASSESGTAYQPQHF.

The J gene is TRBJ1-6, the V gene TRBV5-1, with D tentatively TRBD1 (6 bases). CDR1 is SGHRS and CDR2 is YFSETQ in the germline V gene. Trimming shortened V by 3 bases and J by 8 bases, and 12 bases separated the two germline ends. The CDR3 is made up of 14 amino acids. DNA of the CDR3: TGCGCCAGCAGCTCGAGGGGGATCGATTCACCCCTCCACTTT. Translated, it gives CASSSRGIDSPLHF.

The V call is TRBV19, the J call TRBJ1-4; TRBD1 matches 10 bases. The V gene end was trimmed by 0 bases and the J gene end by 5 bases; junction bases not matched to a gene: 9. CDR3 length: 18 amino acids. Germline V gene sequence: CDR1 LNHDA, CDR2 SQIVND (reference sequence). In DNA form, the CDR3 reads TGTGCCAGTAGTATAGATGGAAGAGCGGGACAGGGGAATGAAAAACTGTTTTTT. Its translation: CASSIDGRAGQGNEKLFF. Based on the CDR3 plus reference TRBV19 and TRBJ1-4, the full variable domain is DGGITQSPKYLFRKEGQNVTLSCEQNLNHDAMYWYRQDPGQGLRLIYYSQIVNDFQKGDIAEGYSVSREKKESFPLTVTSAQKNPTAFYLCASSIDGRAGQGNEKLFFGSGTQLSVL.

There are a few counts of this clone. V and J are TRBV4-1 and TRBJ1-4, with D hard to call. The CDR3 has 18 amino acids. The V gene lost 1 base and the J gene lost 3 bases, with 18 bases spanning the gap. Germline V gene data show CDR1 as MGHRA and CDR2 as YSYEKL. CDR3 sequence reads: CASSQVGPPMGANEKLFF. The CDR3 bases are TGCGCCAGCAGCCAAGTTGGTCCCCCGATGGGAGCTAATGAAAAACTGTTTTTT.

V gene TRBV4-2 combines with J gene TRBJ2-3, with D perhaps matching TRBD2 (6 bases). CDR3 size: 17 residues. The V gene's germline CDR1 is LGHNA and CDR2 YNFKEQ. The V end lost 2 bases, the J end lost 1 base, and 16 bases lay between the germline ends. CDR3: CASSQPRGGERTDTQYF. The CDR3 DNA reads as TGTGCCAGCAGCCAACCACGAGGCGGGGAACGCACAGATACGCAGTATTTT.